The clone carrying this T cell receptor beta chain was picked up one time. The sample originates from a study of blood T cell repertoires in COVID-19. Clones were read by immunoSEQ multiplex PCR, and TCRdb kept only the in-frame ones, dropping some. The data hold about 240,000 clones, with more than 75% observed a single time. J gave up 8 bases and V 0 bases, and 6 bases lay outside the gene matches. CDR3 size: 17 residues. Germline CDR1 SGDLS, CDR2 YYNGEE. This TCR was sampled from a woman aged 55-69 years with active or convalescent COVID-19. The chain is built from TRBV9 and TRBJ2-1; 15 nucleotides align to TRBD2. The sequencing input was peripheral blood. CDR3 region: CASSVDAGLAGGYEQFF. The CDR3 DNA reads TGTGCCAGCAGCGTAGACGCTGGACTAGCGGGGGGGTATGAGCAGTTCTTC.